This T cell receptor beta chain is drawn from a study of shared clonotypes between healthy human individuals. The CDR3 spans 15 residues. V was clipped by 0 bases and J by 1 base, with 7 bases between them. Germline lookup yields CDR1 SGHRS and CDR2 YFSETQ. Sequencing used immunoSEQ multiplex PCR; TCRdb keeps in-frame clones, though not all of them. The repertoire consists of under 2,500,000 clones, with about 94% occurring once and the leading ten covering approximately 0.13%. The TCR comes from a man aged 18-30 years in good health. The chain links TRBV5-1 to TRBJ2-2; D uncertain. The material sequenced was naive CD4+ T cells sorted from blood. Sample subset: CD45RA+ positively selected. CDR3: CASSLGHVNTGELFF. The CDR3 DNA reads as TGCGCCAGCAGCTTGGGGCATGTGAACACCGGGGAGCTGTTTTTT.